What follows are 30 T cell receptor beta chains derived from one specimen sequenced in a study of T cell repertoires in cytomegalovirus infection (dated by TCRdb to about 2019). Antigens of these TCRs are unknown. Sequencing relied on an Illumina HiSeq 1500. TCRdb itself trimmed the public reads at Q25 with fastp, ran MiXCR and retained productive beta chains. Every distinct CDR3 protein forms one entry, paired with its most common genes and DNA. This sample comprises about a million distinct CDR3 sequences, approximately 32% of them detected only once. The leading ten clones occupy roughly an eighth of the sample. This specimen's treatment or condition label, interpreted: in vitro stimulation with specific CMV peptide epitopes to enrich CMV-specific T cells. This material consisted of cultured CD8+ T cells from PBMCs, taken from culture after CMV antigen stimulation. These receptors were obtained from a human donor in good health (CMV status not recorded). Some clones in this sample may be carry-over from other donors' samples.

In its sample, this clonotype was seen once. The chain employs TRBV2 and TRBJ2-1; 8 positions match TRBD2. The CDR3 totals 15 residues. V shed 8 bases and J 5 bases; nucleotides not matched to a gene: 11. Germline CDR1 and CDR2: SNHLY and FYNNEI. CDR3 nucleotide sequence: TGTGCCAGCCAGACACGGGCGGGGGGAAACAATGAGCAGTTCTTC. It is translated as CASQTRAGGNNEQFF.

The V gene is TRBV7-2, the J gene TRBJ2-3; D is uncertain. Germline-derived CDR1 and CDR2 are SGHTA and FQGNSA. Trimming stripped 4 bases from V and 4 bases from J, with 9 bases between. This CDR3 is 13 amino acids long. CDR3 amino acids: CASSSLSADTQYF. Written as DNA, the CDR3 is TGTGCCAGCAGCTCCCTCAGTGCAGATACGCAGTATTTT.

In regard to this clonotype: One junction end disagrees with the germline gene, perhaps due to a read error. The V and J genes are TRBV6-5 and TRBJ1-2; D ambiguous. Germline CDR1 is MNHEY and CDR2 is SVGAGI. The CDR3 runs to 14 residues. DNA for the CDR3: TGTGTCAGCAGTTACTCTACAGTTAGCTATGGCTACACCTTC. Translation: CVSSYSTVSYGYTF.

A note on this clonotype: At one end, the junction sequence differs from germline, possibly due to a read error. The V gene is TRBV7-9, the J gene TRBJ2-1, with a tentative D call TRBD2 (6 bases). The CDR3 runs to 12 residues. Germline V gives CDR1 SEHNR, CDR2 FQNEAQ (reference sequence). In DNA form, the CDR3 reads TGTGTCAGCAGCTCGGGACTGTTTGAGCAGTTCTTC. Protein: CVSSSGLFEQFF.

This clonotype was found a few times. V usage is TRBV15 and J usage is TRBJ2-1; D possibly corresponds to TRBD1 (5 bases). Germline-derived CDR1 and CDR2 are LNHNV and YYDKDF (reference sequence). Trimming shortened V by 0 bases and J by 0 bases, and 9 bases separated the two germline ends. This CDR3 spans 16 amino acids. The DNA for the CDR3 is TGTGCCACCAGCAGAGATAGGGGCTTCTCCTACAATGAGCAGTTCTTC. Its protein product is CATSRDRGFSYNEQFF.

This clonotype showed up just a few times. The V gene is TRBV28, the J gene TRBJ1-1, with TRBD1 as a possible D gene (5 bases). Trimming left V 7 bases short and J 4 bases short, with 13 bases between. The CDR3 sequence is 13 residues long. Germline V gene lookup returns CDR1 MDHEN and CDR2 SYDVKM. DNA for the CDR3: TGTGCCAGCAACTGGCGGGGCCCCACTGAAGCTTTCTTT. It is translated as CASNWRGPTEAFF.

This clonotype was detected only a few times. At one boundary the junction diverges from the germline segment, which might be a read error. The V and J genes are TRBV19 and TRBJ1-4, with D possibly matching TRBD1 (5 bases). The CDR3 is made up of 15 amino acids. Germline-derived CDR1 and CDR2 are LNHDA and SQIVND (reference sequence). CDR3 loop: CASSPLSTADEKLTF. The DNA of the CDR3 is TGTGCCAGTAGTCCCTTATCGACAGCAGACGAAAAACTGACTTTT.

This clonotype was found a few times. The V and J genes are TRBV6-2 or TRBV6-3 and TRBJ1-1; D not resolved. The V end was cut by 7 bases, the J end by 0 bases, with 9 bases between. Looked up from germline, CDR1 is MNHEY and CDR2 is SVGEGT. The CDR3 loop spans 13 amino acids. CDR3 nucleotide sequence: TGTGCCAGCAATCCATTCCTGAACACTGAAGCTTTCTTT. Translated, it gives CASNPFLNTEAFF.

This clonotype appeared once. The CDR3: CASRPNPAESNSPLHF. CDR3 nucleotide sequence: TGTGCCAGCAGACCGAATCCGGCAGAGTCGAATTCACCCCTCCACTTT. V usage is TRBV7-2 and J usage is TRBJ1-6; D is undetermined. The germline V and J ends were trimmed by 6 bases and 7 bases, with 19 bases remaining between them. The CDR3 loop spans 16 amino acids. Germline CDR1 is SGHTA and CDR2 is FQGNSA.

This clonotype has only a few counts. V usage is TRBV6-5 and J usage is TRBJ2-7; tentatively, D is TRBD2 (7 bases). CDR1 is MNHEY, CDR2 SVGAGI, per germline. The CDR3 loop spans 13 amino acids. The germline V and J ends were trimmed by 0 bases and 6 bases, with 9 bases remaining between them. CDR3 region: CASSYSRGGEQYV. CDR3 sequence (DNA): TGTGCCAGCAGTTACTCGAGGGGGGGCGAGCAGTACGTC.

A remark on this clonotype: A junction end diverges from the germline sequence, so it may reflect a read error. The chain recombines TRBV29-1 with TRBJ2-7; no definite D call. CDR3 size: 13 residues. In germline, CDR1 is SQVTM, CDR2 ANQGSEA. The CDR3 DNA is TGCAGCGTATGGTTGGGGAACTCCTCCGAGCAGTACTTC. As protein: CSVWLGNSSEQYF.

CDR3 sequence (DNA): TGTGCCATCAGTGAGACTAGCGGGATCAATGAGCAGTTCTTC. This codes for CAISETSGINEQFF. The gene calls are TRBV10-3 and TRBJ2-1; TRBD2 matches 10 bases. Per germline, CDR1 ENHRY and CDR2 SYGVKD. The CDR3 length is 14 residues. V gave up 2 bases and J gave up 6 bases; unmatched junction bases: 1.

Notes on this clonotype: A much larger clone lies one base from this, so it may be a read error. The J gene is TRBJ1-5, the V gene TRBV4-1, with 10 bases fitting TRBD1. Germline V CDR1 and CDR2: MGHRA, YSYEKL. The CDR3 is 16 residues long. The CDR3 DNA reads TGCGCCAACAGCCAGGAGACAGGGGGCGGGTATCAGCCCCAGCATTTT. Its protein is CANSQETGGGYQPQHF.

There are a few counts of this clonotype. The chain combines TRBV7-9 with TRBJ2-5; the D is unclear. V shed 4 bases and J shed 5 bases, with 11 bases lying between them. CDR3 size: 13 residues. Germline V lookup: CDR1 SEHNR, CDR2 FQNEAQ (reference sequence). CDR3 amino acids: CASSSYLGETQYF. CDR3 DNA: TGTGCCAGCAGCTCCTACCTTGGGGAGACCCAGTACTTC.

This clonotype has only a few counts. The chain recombines TRBV19 with TRBJ2-1; maybe TRBD1 (5 bases). The CDR3 contains 14 residues. Looked up from germline, CDR1 is LNHDA and CDR2 is SQIVND (reference sequence). V was trimmed by 6 bases and J by 7 bases, leaving 16 bases between them. CDR3 protein: CASSPAIGANEQFF. The DNA of the CDR3 is TGTGCCAGTAGCCCCGCTATTGGGGCAAATGAGCAGTTCTTC.

In the case of this clonotype: A far larger clone lies a single base away; this is likely a read error. No conserved phenylalanine or tryptophan ends this CDR3, so it is likely a read error. The V gene is TRBV7-6, the J gene TRBJ1-6; TRBD1 aligns across 9 bases. The CDR3 totals 14 residues. CDR1 and CDR2 from the germline V gene are SGHVS and FNYEAQ. V trimming: 5 bases; J trimming: 7 bases; junction bases outside the gene matches: 3. The chain's CDR3 is CASSPGQGNSPLHV. For the CDR3, the DNA is TGTGCCAGCAGCCCCGGACAGGGGAATTCACCCCTCCACGTT.

This sequence joins TRBV7-9 and TRBJ2-7, with unresolved D. CDR1 SEHNR and CDR2 FQNEAQ come from the germline V gene (reference sequence). CDR3 length equals 15 residues. V shed 1 base and J shed 0 bases, with 10 bases lying between them. The CDR3 spells CASSLERAGSYEQYF. The CDR3 nucleotides are TGTGCCAGCAGCTTAGAACGGGCCGGCTCCTACGAGCAGTACTTC. The full variable domain, rest sourced from reference TRBV7-9 and TRBJ2-7, is DTGVSQNPRHKITKRGQNVTFRCDPISEHNRLYWYRQTLGQGPEFLTYFQNEAQLEKSRLLSDRFSAERPKGSFSTLEIQRTEQGDSAMYLCASSLERAGSYEQYFGPGTRLTVT.

As regards this clonotype: This clone may be a read error of a much larger clone one base away. CDR3 sequence reads: CASSLGDRSYEQYV. DNA for the CDR3: TGTGCCAGCAGCTTAGGTGACAGGAGTTACGAGCAGTACGTC. J is TRBJ2-7 and V is TRBV7-2; D perhaps matches TRBD1 (6 bases). The CDR3 is made up of 14 amino acids. The V end lost 1 base, the J end lost 4 bases, and 11 bases lay between the germline ends. Germline values: CDR1 SGHTA, CDR2 FQGNSA.

This clonotype has more than one count but fewer than ten. The chain couples TRBV4-1 to TRBJ2-5; 13 bases are a match to TRBD2. This CDR3 has 18 residues. Trimming removed 3 bases from V and 3 bases from J; junction bases left unmatched: 10. Germline loops: CDR1 MGHRA, CDR2 YSYEKL. CDR3 protein: CASSHYGLAGVLEETQYF. The CDR3 region has the DNA TGCGCCAGCAGCCATTACGGACTAGCGGGGGTCTTGGAAGAGACCCAGTACTTC.

This clonotype came up a few times. This chain uses TRBV7-6 with TRBJ2-4; 9 nucleotides line up with TRBD1. Per the germline V gene, CDR1 is SGHVS and CDR2 is FNYEAQ. Germline trimming cut 5 bases from V and 5 bases from J; bases unmatched to any gene: 4. The CDR3 spans 14 residues. CDR3 nucleotide sequence: TGTGCCAGCAGCCGACGGGACAGGGAAAACATTCAGTACTTC. Translated: CASSRRDRENIQYF. The entire variable domain, with the rest obtained from reference TRBV7-6 and TRBJ2-4, is as follows: GAGVSQSPRYKVTKRGQDVALRCDPISGHVSLYWYRQALGQGPEFLTYFNYEAQQDKSGLPNDRFSAERPEGSISTLTIQRTEQRDSAMYRCASSRRDRENIQYFGAGTRLSVL.

This CDR3 is CASSLVEGDRRSEAFF. The CDR3 coding sequence is TGTGCCAGCAGCTTAGTAGAGGGCGACAGGCGGTCTGAAGCTTTCTTT. This sequence joins TRBV7-8 and TRBJ1-1; TRBD1 might be the D (6 bases). The germline V gene has CDR1 SGHVS and CDR2 FQNEAQ. V lost 1 base, J lost 6 bases, and 18 bases lay in between. CDR3 length equals 16 residues.

This clonotype came up a few times. The chain uses TRBV29-1 and TRBJ2-2, with D perhaps TRBD1 (6 bases). This CDR3 is built from 15 residues. Per the germline V gene, CDR1 is SQVTM and CDR2 is ANQGSEA. V was pared by 7 bases and J by 0 bases, with 15 bases between. This chain's CDR3 is CSAEGTLANTGELFF. CDR3 sequence (DNA): TGCAGCGCCGAAGGGACACTGGCGAACACCGGGGAGCTGTTTTTT.

The chain joins TRBV19 to TRBJ2-1; 7 nucleotides agree with TRBD1. CDR1 LNHDA and CDR2 SQIVND come from the germline V gene (reference sequence). J gave up 2 bases and V 7 bases, and 11 bases lay outside the gene matches. The CDR3 contains 16 residues. For the CDR3, the DNA is TGTGCCAGTAATAGGGGGCCTTTTACAACCTACAATGAGCAGTTCTTC. Its protein product is CASNRGPFTTYNEQFF.

The sample holds one count of this clonotype. The rearrangement joins TRBV6-2 or TRBV6-3 to TRBJ1-1; D gene uncertain. Trimming removed 2 bases from V and 11 bases from J, with 15 bases in between. Germline CDR1 is MNHEY and CDR2 is SVGEGT. The CDR3 is made up of 13 amino acids. CDR3 region: CASSYADLLGAFF. CDR3 DNA sequence: TGTGCCAGCAGTTACGCGGACCTTTTGGGGGCTTTCTTT.

The V gene is TRBV7-6, the J gene TRBJ1-1; maybe TRBD1 (5 bases). CDR3 size: 16 residues. Germline V gene data show CDR1 as SGHVS and CDR2 as FNYEAQ. Trimming removed 5 bases from V and 6 bases from J, with 22 bases in between. The DNA for the CDR3 is TGTGCCAGCAGCGAGGACGGGGGGAAGGGGTATTCTGAAGCTTTCTTT. It specifies CASSEDGGKGYSEAFF.

In the case of this clonotype: The conserved phenylalanine or tryptophan is not found at the CDR3 terminus, so this likely reflects a read error. The genes are TRBV12-3 or TRBV12-4 and TRBJ2-5; no clear D. CDR3 length equals 12 residues. The V end was cut by 6 bases, the J end by 1 base, with 6 bases between. The CDR3 DNA follows: TGTGCCAGCAGGGCAGTCCAAGAGACCCAGTACTCC. Translated, it gives CASRAVQETQYS.

This clonotype was detected a few times. The chain has TRBV27 and TRBJ2-1; D is possibly TRBD1 (6 bases). Trimming shortened V by 7 bases and J by 3 bases, and 10 bases separated the two germline ends. CDR1 and CDR2 from the germline V gene are MNHEY and SMNVEV (reference sequence). The CDR3 totals 13 residues. The CDR3 DNA reads TGTGCCAGCACCGGACAGAACTACAATGAGCAGTTCTTC. Amino acid sequence: CASTGQNYNEQFF.

In its sample, this clonotype was seen a few times. The chain joins TRBV7-6 to TRBJ1-3; perhaps TRBD1 as D (5 bases). The CDR3 has 14 amino acids. CDR1 is SGHVS, CDR2 FNYEAQ, per germline. Trimming left V 3 bases short and J 4 bases short, with 10 bases between. The CDR3 DNA follows: TGTGCCAGCAGCTTCCGGGGGAACGGAAACACCATATATTTT. It encodes CASSFRGNGNTIYF.

The chain has TRBV7-4 and TRBJ1-1, with 10 positions matching TRBD1. The CDR3 is made up of 16 amino acids. The germline CDR1 and CDR2 sequences are SGHVT and SQSDAQ. V shed 2 bases, J shed 5 bases, and the junction held 8 bases outside the gene matches. CDR3 in DNA: TGTGCCAGCAGCTTACATGGGACAGGGGAAGGGACTGAAGCTTTCTTT. Amino acid sequence: CASSLHGTGEGTEAFF.

The chain recombines TRBV5-4 with TRBJ2-7; 9 nucleotides line up with TRBD1. Per the germline V gene, CDR1 is SGHNT and CDR2 is YYREEE (reference sequence). The CDR3 is 15 residues long. The trim removed 3 bases at V and 1 base at J, leaving 5 bases unmatched. The CDR3 nucleotides read TGTGCCAGCAGCTGGGACAGGGAGAGATCCTACGAGCAGTACGTC. This sequence encodes CASSWDRERSYEQYV.